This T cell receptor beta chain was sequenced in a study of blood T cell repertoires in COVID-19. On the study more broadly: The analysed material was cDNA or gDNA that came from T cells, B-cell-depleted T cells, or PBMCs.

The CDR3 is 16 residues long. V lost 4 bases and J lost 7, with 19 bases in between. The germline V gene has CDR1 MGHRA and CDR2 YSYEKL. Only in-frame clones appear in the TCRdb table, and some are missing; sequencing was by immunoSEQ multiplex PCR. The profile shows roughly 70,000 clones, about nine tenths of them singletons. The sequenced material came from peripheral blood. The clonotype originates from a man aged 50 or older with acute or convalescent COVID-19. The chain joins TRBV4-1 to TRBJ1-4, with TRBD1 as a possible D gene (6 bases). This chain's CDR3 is CASSPRGRGTIEKLFF. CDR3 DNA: TGCGCCAGCAGCCCCCGGGGCAGGGGTACGATTGAAAAACTGTTTTTT.